A single sample is the source of the 5 T cell receptor beta chains below, sequenced in a study of T cell repertoires in ileal Crohn's disease. The protocol was immunoSEQ multiplex PCR, while the TCRdb copy is restricted to in-frame clones and leaves out a portion. The sample contains approximately 12,000 clones, more than 60% of which appear only once. The sample consisted of ileal tissue. The receptors were gathered from an adult with Crohn's disease.

This sequence joins TRBV29-1 and TRBJ1-1; TRBD1 is a possible D gene (6 bases). Trimming shortened V by 7 bases and J by 8 bases, and 11 bases separated the two germline ends. The germline V gene has CDR1 SQVTM and CDR2 ANQGSEA. The CDR3 is made up of 10 amino acids. The CDR3 sequence: CSDNRVEAFF. The CDR3 nucleotides read TGCAGCGATAACAGGGTAGAAGCTTTCTTT.

This chain uses TRBV6-5 with TRBJ2-7; D not resolved. The CDR3 totals 13 residues. Trimming left V 5 bases short and J 2 bases short, with 10 bases between. The V gene's germline CDR1 is MNHEY and CDR2 SVGAGI. CDR3 sequence reads: CASSADGTYEQYF. CDR3 sequence (DNA): TGTGCCAGCAGTGCCGATGGCACCTACGAGCAGTACTTC.

V usage is TRBV5-1 and J usage is TRBJ2-3; 12 positions agree with TRBD2. This CDR3 is built from 14 residues. Germline CDR1 is SGHRS and CDR2 is YFSETQ. The trim removed 7 bases at V and 4 bases at J, leaving 4 bases unmatched. The CDR3: CASETSGGADTQYF. In nucleotides, the CDR3 is TGCGCCAGCGAGACTAGCGGGGGAGCAGATACGCAGTATTTT.

This clone was counted a single time. The chain recombines TRBV7-9 with TRBJ2-7; perhaps TRBD2 as D (6 bases). This CDR3 has 15 residues. The germline V gene has CDR1 SEHNR and CDR2 FQNEAQ (reference sequence). Trimming removed 3 bases at V and 3 bases at J, with 15 bases between. The CDR3 coding sequence is TGTGCCAGCAGCTTCGGGGGATCTGAGGTCTACGAGCAGTACTTC. Its protein product is CASSFGGSEVYEQYF.

The chain joins TRBV1 to TRBJ1-6. TRBV1 represents a pseudogene. The CDR3 runs to 21 residues. Written as DNA, the CDR3 is TGCACCAGCAGCCAACCCTCCCAGACCCTTCGGGAGGGGGGTAATAATTCACCCCTCCACTTT. Its translation: CTSSQPSQTLREGGNNSPLHF.